These 20 T cell receptor beta chains were all obtained from the same sample, sequenced in a study of cytomegalovirus exposure and HLA in healthy donors. PCR primers comprised 60 Vbeta and 13 Jbeta primers. Sequencing was performed with immunoSEQ multiplex PCR; in TCRdb, only in-frame clones are kept and a portion is missing. The table has 100,000 to 150,000 clones, around 72% seen once. The sample was PBMCs. The receptors originated from a woman between 18 and 29 years old in good health and CMV-seronegative.

This rearrangement joins TRBV5-1 to TRBJ1-2; D perhaps matches TRBD1 (5 bases). The CDR3 runs to 14 residues. Germline CDR1 is SGHRS and CDR2 is YFSETQ. V lost 4 bases and J 4 bases, leaving 14 bases between the germline ends. CDR3 loop: CASSGTGTAYGYTF. CDR3 bases: TGCGCCAGCAGCGGAACCGGGACTGCCTATGGCTACACCTTC.

The chain is built from TRBV5-4 and TRBJ1-3, with TRBD1 matching over 8 bases. Germline assignment: CDR1 SGHNT and CDR2 YYREEE (reference sequence). This CDR3 is 15 amino acids long. Losses at the gene ends were 0 bases for V and 7 bases for J; bases not matched to a gene: 6. The CDR3 spells CASSLAGQGGNTIYF. The CDR3 bases are TGTGCCAGCAGCTTGGCAGGACAGGGAGGGAACACCATATATTTT.

V gene TRBV30 combines with J gene TRBJ1-5; TRBD1 agrees at 9 bases. The germline CDR1 and CDR2 sequences are GTSNPN and SVGIG (reference sequence). The CDR3 length is 16 residues. V lost 0 bases, J lost 4 bases, and 7 bases stayed unmatched. The CDR3: CAWSVLAGTGNQPQHF. CDR3 sequence (DNA): TGTGCCTGGAGTGTCCTTGCAGGGACAGGGAATCAGCCCCAGCATTTT.

This chain links TRBV7-2 with TRBJ2-5, with 10 nucleotides matching TRBD1. The CDR3 length is 15 residues. Losses at the gene ends were 5 bases for V and 5 bases for J; bases not matched to a gene: 8. The germline V gene encodes CDR1 SGHTA and CDR2 FQGNSA. The CDR3 here is CASSMLTGGEETQYF. The DNA of the CDR3 is TGTGCCAGCAGCATGCTGACAGGGGGCGAGGAGACCCAGTACTTC.

V usage is TRBV28 and J usage is TRBJ2-2; tentative D call: TRBD1 (6 bases). The CDR3 length is 14 residues. Germline CDR1 is MDHEN and CDR2 is SYDVKM. The germline V and J ends were trimmed by 4 bases and 7 bases, with 13 bases remaining between them. The DNA for the CDR3 is TGTGCCAGCAGTTCTACAGGGACGAACGGGGAGCTGTTTTTT. Residues: CASSSTGTNGELFF.

This clone was picked up one time. The chain joins TRBV6-1 to TRBJ2-6; 7 bases are shared with TRBD1. Germline CDR1 and CDR2: MNHNS and SASEGT. With V trimmed by 2 bases and J by 1 base, 2 bases remained unmatched. This CDR3 is 16 amino acids long. The CDR3 region has the DNA TGTGCCAGCAGTGAACAGGGGGAGTCTGGGGCCAACGTCCTGACTTTC. Its protein is CASSEQGESGANVLTF.

The chain uses TRBV30 and TRBJ2-1, with TRBD2 identical over 11 bases. The CDR3 runs 17 residues. CDR1 is GTSNPN, CDR2 SVGIG, per germline (reference sequence). V dropped 2 bases and J dropped 6; count of bases not matched to a gene: 12. This chain's CDR3 is CAWSLRPYSGRANEQFF. DNA for the CDR3: TGTGCCTGGAGTCTTCGCCCTTATAGCGGGAGGGCCAATGAGCAGTTCTTC.

Only a few counts were recorded for this clone. This chain uses TRBV5-1 with TRBJ2-3, with 7 bases lining up with TRBD1. This CDR3 has 13 residues. V gave up 4 bases and J gave up 6 bases; unmatched junction bases: 5. Germline V gene data show CDR1 as SGHRS and CDR2 as YFSETQ. This CDR3 is CASSRTGADTQYF. CDR3 bases: TGCGCCAGCAGCAGGACAGGAGCCGATACGCAGTATTTT.

The chain carries TRBV2 and TRBJ1-1, with 10 bases fitting TRBD1. The CDR3 spans 19 residues. J was trimmed by 1 base and V by 2 bases; bases with no gene match: 13. Germline lookup yields CDR1 SNHLY and CDR2 FYNNEI. The CDR3, as DNA: TGTGCCAGCAGTGAACCTAGGATGGGACAGGGGCCTCCGAACACTGAAGCTTTCTTT. The encoded protein is CASSEPRMGQGPPNTEAFF.

The rearrangement links TRBV5-6 to TRBJ2-4; TRBD2 aligns across 9 bases. Per germline, CDR1 SGHDT and CDR2 YYEEEE. V lost 2 bases and J lost 7; bases outside the gene matches: 13. The CDR3 has 17 amino acids. CDR3 region: CASSFGATSGGGNIQYF. CDR3 sequence (DNA): TGTGCCAGCAGCTTTGGTGCGACTAGCGGAGGAGGGAACATTCAGTACTTC.

The chain links TRBV5-1 to TRBJ2-3, with D possibly TRBD1 on 5 matching bases. V lost 4 bases and J 5 bases, leaving 20 bases between the germline ends. This CDR3 has 16 residues. CDR1 is SGHRS and CDR2 is YFSETQ in the germline V gene. CDR3 nucleotides: TGCGCCAGCAGCGTTAACCCCACAGGCGGCAGAGATACGCAGTATTTT. Its translation: CASSVNPTGGRDTQYF.

This chain uses TRBV6-1 with TRBJ2-5; 8 bases align to TRBD1. The CDR3 runs to 17 residues. The V and J ends lost 2 bases and 1 base, in that order; junction bases with no gene match: 9. Germline V gene lookup returns CDR1 MNHNS and CDR2 SASEGT. The CDR3 DNA reads TGTGCCAGCAGTGAATTCCAGGGGGCGATGGGCCAAGAGACCCAGTACTTC. Protein product: CASSEFQGAMGQETQYF.

This clone appeared a single time. This specimen includes other DNA sequences encoding the same CDR3. The J gene is TRBJ1-1, the V gene TRBV5-1, with D perhaps matching TRBD1 (5 bases). Germline loops: CDR1 SGHRS, CDR2 YFSETQ. The V end lost 0 bases, the J end lost 4 bases, and 10 bases lay between the germline ends. The CDR3 contains 14 residues. The CDR3 reads CASSLAGGSTEAFF. The CDR3 DNA is TGCGCCAGCAGCTTGGCCGGGGGATCCACTGAAGCTTTCTTT.

The sample holds one count of this clone. V gene TRBV7-9 combines with J gene TRBJ2-7, with TRBD1 identical over 7 bases. Per germline, CDR1 SEHNR and CDR2 FQNEAQ (reference sequence). V shed 3 bases, J shed 2 bases, and the junction held 1 base outside the gene matches. The CDR3 sequence is 13 residues long. Written as DNA, the CDR3 is TGTGCCAGCAGCTTGGACAGGACCTACGAGCAGTACTTC. Its translation is CASSLDRTYEQYF.

The gene calls are TRBV5-8 and TRBJ1-4, with D unclear. The CDR3 spans 9 residues. Germline loops: CDR1 SGHTS, CDR2 YDEGEE. Deletions cut 8 bases from V and 11 bases from J, with 7 bases between. CDR3 nucleotides: TGTGCCAGTTCGGGTAAACTGTTTTTT. As protein: CASSGKLFF.

CDR3 DNA: TGTGCCATCAGTGTCGAGCGGGACTACAATGAGCAGTTCTTC. This translates into CAISVERDYNEQFF. V is TRBV10-3 and J is TRBJ2-1; 7 bases align to TRBD2. From germline, CDR1 is ENHRY and CDR2 SYGVKD. The CDR3 covers 14 residues. The V segment lost 4 bases and the J segment 3 bases; nucleotides outside the gene matches: 3.

This rearrangement joins TRBV25-1 to TRBJ2-4; 8 bases fit TRBD2. V lost 5 bases to trimming and J lost 7 bases; unmatched junction nucleotides: 1. This CDR3 is built from 12 residues. CDR1 and CDR2 (germline): MGHDK, SYGVNS. The CDR3 DNA reads as TGTGCCAGCAGTCCTAGCGGGAACATTCAGTACTTC. This gives the protein CASSPSGNIQYF.

J is TRBJ2-1 and V is TRBV28, with 7 bases fitting TRBD2. The CDR3 runs 11 residues. CDR1 is MDHEN, CDR2 SYDVKM, per germline. V was clipped by 11 bases and J by 7 bases; unmatched bases: 5. CDR3: CACLGGNEQFF. The CDR3 DNA follows: TGTGCCTGCTTGGGGGGGAATGAGCAGTTCTTC.

V usage is TRBV15 and J usage is TRBJ2-7; 8 positions agree with TRBD1. The junction had 7 bases not matched to a gene; V was cut back by 3 bases and J by 3 bases. The CDR3 consists of 15 residues. Germline lookup yields CDR1 LNHNV and CDR2 YYDKDF (reference sequence). The CDR3 protein is CATSRDRAPNYEQYF. For the CDR3, the DNA is TGTGCCACCAGCAGGGACAGGGCCCCGAACTACGAGCAGTACTTC.

The rearrangement uses TRBV5-6 and TRBJ1-2; possibly TRBD1 for D (6 bases). Trimming took off 3 bases at V and 3 bases at J, with 15 bases between the two ends. The CDR3 contains 15 residues. Germline V gives CDR1 SGHDT, CDR2 YYEEEE. The CDR3 loop reads CASSYEQGEHYGYTF. As DNA, the CDR3 is TGTGCCAGCAGCTACGAACAGGGAGAGCACTATGGCTACACCTTC.